This T cell receptor beta chain originates from a study of T cell responses to AZD1222 COVID-19 vaccine. CDR3 length equals 13 residues. Deletions cut 11 bases from V and 9 bases from J, with 17 bases between. Germline lookup yields CDR1 MNHEY and CDR2 SVGAGI. Profiling relied on immunoSEQ multiplex PCR, and the TCRdb table lists in-frame clones only, not all of them. The table includes about 120,000 clones, around 85% detected once. The chain is built from TRBV6-5 and TRBJ1-6; possibly TRBD1 for D (5 bases). This receptor was identified in an adult in good health. The sequencing used peripheral blood, collected on day 0 of AZD1222 vaccination. CDR3 loop: CAGTVLITSPLHF. CDR3 nucleotide sequence: TGTGCCGGGACGGTCTTAATAACTTCACCCCTCCACTTT.